The clone carrying this TCR beta chain was observed once. The target antigen is unknown. This sample was taken from a study of cytomegalovirus exposure and HLA in healthy donors. While the first cohort had 600 to 750 subjects, the donors belonged to the separate validation cohort of over a hundred subjects. TCRdb's table, derived via immunoSEQ multiplex PCR, lists solely in-frame clones and lacks some. The sample shows a few hundred thousand clones, 88% of them seen only once. V was shortened by 4 bases and J by 2 bases, with 15 bases between the two germline ends. Germline-derived CDR1 and CDR2 are SGHVS and FQNEAQ. The CDR3 has 16 residues. General study findings and limits: Within the 100 to 150 validation repertoires, first-cohort TCR clusters tended to co-occur, according to a later analysis.

The chain recombines TRBV7-8 with TRBJ1-3, with a weak D call TRBD1 (6 bases). The receptor comes from a woman between 18 and 30 years old in good health and CMV-seronegative. Material: PBMCs. In DNA form, the CDR3 reads TGTGCCAGCAGCTCCATAGAACAGGGTCCTGGAAACACCATATATTTT. It encodes CASSSIEQGPGNTIYF.